One sample yielded the 9 T cell receptor beta chains listed below, sequenced in a study of T-cell reconstitution after alpha-beta-depleted transplantation in children. This sample's TCRbeta library carried unique molecular identifier barcodes. From the PCR reads, TCRdb called clonotypes with MiXCR, one entry per CDR3 protein. The table has roughly 200,000 distinct CDR3 sequences, under 13% seen once. Sequences were derived from PBMCs, sampled before TCRalphabeta/CD19-depleted stem cell transplant. The receptors stem from a child younger than two with acute myeloid leukemia, due to receive a stem cell transplant.

This clonotype came up many times. The chain combines TRBV12-3 or TRBV12-4 with TRBJ2-1; 10 nucleotides align to TRBD2. CDR3 length equals 14 residues. V shed 4 bases, J shed 4 bases, and the junction held 1 base outside the gene matches. As DNA, the CDR3 is TGTGCCAGCAGTTCGGGACTAGCGTACAATGAGCAGTTCTTC. Protein sequence: CASSSGLAYNEQFF.

The CDR3 region is CASSHPSGASFYNEQFF. The CDR3 bases are TGTGCCAGCAGCCATCCCAGTGGCGCTAGCTTCTACAATGAGCAGTTCTTC. This chain uses TRBV14 with TRBJ2-1, with D possibly TRBD2 on 5 matching bases. There are 17 residues in the CDR3. Germline V gene sequence: CDR1 SGHDN, CDR2 FVKESK. The V end lost 3 bases, the J end lost 3 bases, and 18 bases lay between the germline ends.

In its sample, this clonotype was seen many times. The rearrangement links TRBV30 to TRBJ1-1, with D perhaps matching TRBD1 (6 bases). Trimming stripped 4 bases from V and 10 bases from J, with 13 bases between. The CDR3 runs to 11 residues. The germline V gene has CDR1 GTSNPN and CDR2 SVGIG (reference sequence). For the CDR3, the DNA is TGTGCCTGGACCGCAAGGGGGGCAGCTTTCTTT. As protein: CAWTARGAAFF.

This clonotype has at least ten counts. The V gene is TRBV3-1, the J gene TRBJ2-1; TRBD1 aligns across 7 bases. Germline V CDR1 and CDR2: LGHDT, YNNKEL (reference sequence). V shed 5 bases, J shed 10 bases, and the junction held 17 bases outside the gene matches. CDR3 length equals 16 residues. Here the CDR3 reads CASSVGRGSTPREQFF. DNA of the CDR3: TGTGCCAGCAGCGTCGGCAGGGGGAGTACCCCAAGGGAGCAGTTCTTC.

About this clonotype itself: This could be a read error, since a much larger clone is one nucleotide away. The genes are TRBV7-2 and TRBJ2-7, with 7 bases matching TRBD2. CDR1 is SGHTA, CDR2 FQGNSA, per germline. The CDR3 covers 15 residues. The ends lost 1 base at V and 3 bases at J; junction bases unmatched: 6. CDR3 DNA sequence: TGTGCCAGCAGCTTAGGGACTAGGAGTCTCTACGAGCAGTACTTC. Translation gives CASSLGTRSLYEQYF.

In its sample, this clonotype was seen a few times. The V call is TRBV18, the J call TRBJ2-7; D gene uncertain. CDR3 length: 14 residues. Germline assignment: CDR1 KGHSH and CDR2 LQKENI. V lost 1 base to trimming and J lost 5 bases, with 12 bases between them. The CDR3 loop is CASSPLSDGDEQYF. The CDR3 DNA is TGTGCCAGCTCACCACTTTCGGATGGCGACGAGCAGTACTTC.

In its sample, this clonotype ranks as large. The rearrangement joins TRBV20-1 to TRBJ2-7; D not resolved. This CDR3 is built from 14 residues. Germline lookup yields CDR1 DFQATT and CDR2 SNEGSKA (reference sequence). V gave up 5 bases and J gave up 5 bases, with 19 bases separating them. Here the CDR3 DNA reads TGCAGTGCTTCCCCCAGGAGAGGTGCGGACGAGCAGTACTTC. As protein: CSASPRRGADEQYF.

This clonotype was seen repeatedly, ten times or more. This rearrangement joins TRBV28 to TRBJ2-7, with no clear D. Per germline, CDR1 MDHEN and CDR2 SYDVKM. With 4 bases removed from V and 3 bases from J, the gap between germline ends came to 7 bases. CDR3 length: 12 residues. Written as DNA, the CDR3 is TGTGCCAGCAGTTCCTTTATCTACGAGCAGTACTTC. Translation: CASSSFIYEQYF.

This clonotype has a count of ten or more. V is TRBV20-1 and J is TRBJ2-7, with 8 bases matching TRBD1. The CDR3 sequence is 17 residues long. Germline-derived CDR1 and CDR2 are DFQATT and SNEGSKA (reference sequence). J lost 0 bases, V lost 1 base, and 11 bases had no gene match. CDR3 sequence (DNA): TGCAGTGCTAGAGGCGACCTGACAGGGGTTGGCTCCTACGAGCAGTACTTC. Residues: CSARGDLTGVGSYEQYF.